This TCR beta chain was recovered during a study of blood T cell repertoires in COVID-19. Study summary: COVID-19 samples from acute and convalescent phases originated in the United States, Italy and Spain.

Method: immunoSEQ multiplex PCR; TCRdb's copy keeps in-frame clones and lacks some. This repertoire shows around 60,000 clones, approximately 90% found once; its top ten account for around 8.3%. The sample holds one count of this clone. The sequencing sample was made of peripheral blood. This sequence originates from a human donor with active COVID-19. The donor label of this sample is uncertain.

The CDR3 nucleotides read TGTGCCAGCAGCCGACAGGGGATTTACGAGCAGTACTTC. It translates to CASSRQGIYEQYF. The chain couples TRBV6-2 or TRBV6-3 to TRBJ2-7; 8 bases map to TRBD1. Per the germline V gene, CDR1 is MNHEY and CDR2 is SVGEGT. CDR3 size: 13 residues. With 6 bases clipped from V and 4 bases from J, the junction kept 5 bases outside the gene matches.